This record concerns one T cell receptor (beta chain) sequence. This entry comes from a study of T cell responses to AZD1222 COVID-19 vaccine. This CDR3 region has 13 residues. V shed 2 bases and J 6 bases; nucleotides not matched to a gene: 6. The germline gives CDR1 GTSNPN, CDR2 SVGIG (reference sequence). Method: immunoSEQ multiplex PCR; TCRdb's copy keeps in-frame clones and lacks some. The sample records 150,000 to 200,000 clones, almost 95% being singletons. This TCR came from an adult in good health. The rearrangement links TRBV30 to TRBJ1-1, with 7 positions matching TRBD1. This material consisted of peripheral blood, taken on day 0 of AZD1222 vaccination. The CDR3 sequence: CAWSLTGVAEAFF. The CDR3 DNA is TGTGCCTGGAGTTTAACAGGGGTCGCTGAAGCTTTCTTT.